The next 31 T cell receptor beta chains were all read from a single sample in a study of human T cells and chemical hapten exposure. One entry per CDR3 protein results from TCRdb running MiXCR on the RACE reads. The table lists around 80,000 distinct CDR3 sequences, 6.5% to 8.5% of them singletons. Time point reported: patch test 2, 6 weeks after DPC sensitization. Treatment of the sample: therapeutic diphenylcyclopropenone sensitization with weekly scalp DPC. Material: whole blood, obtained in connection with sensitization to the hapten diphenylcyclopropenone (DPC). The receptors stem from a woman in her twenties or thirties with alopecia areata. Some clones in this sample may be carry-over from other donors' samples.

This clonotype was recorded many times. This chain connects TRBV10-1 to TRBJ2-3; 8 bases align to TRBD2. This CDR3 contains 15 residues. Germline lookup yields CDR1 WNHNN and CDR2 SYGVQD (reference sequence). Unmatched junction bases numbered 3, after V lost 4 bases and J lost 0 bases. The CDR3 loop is CASSGAGASTDTQYF. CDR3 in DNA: TGCGCCAGCAGTGGAGCGGGGGCCAGCACAGATACGCAGTATTTT.

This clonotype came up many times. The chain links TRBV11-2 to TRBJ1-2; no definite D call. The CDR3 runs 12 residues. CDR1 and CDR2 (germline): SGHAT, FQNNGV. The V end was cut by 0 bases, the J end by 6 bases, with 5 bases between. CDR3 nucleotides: TGTGCCAGCAGCTTAGAGGCGGATGGCTACACCTTC. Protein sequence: CASSLEADGYTF.

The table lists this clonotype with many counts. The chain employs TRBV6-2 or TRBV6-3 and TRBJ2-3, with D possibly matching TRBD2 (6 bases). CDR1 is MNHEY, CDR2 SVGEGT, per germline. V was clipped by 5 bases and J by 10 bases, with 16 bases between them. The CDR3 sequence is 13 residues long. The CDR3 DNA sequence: TGTGCCAGCAGTCAAAACCGGGACTCAGCGCAGTATTTT. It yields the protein CASSQNRDSAQYF.

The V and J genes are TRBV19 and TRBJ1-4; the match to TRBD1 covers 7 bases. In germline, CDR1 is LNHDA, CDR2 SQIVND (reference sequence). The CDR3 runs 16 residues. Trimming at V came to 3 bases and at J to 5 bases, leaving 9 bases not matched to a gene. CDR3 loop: CASSILDGTVNEKLFF. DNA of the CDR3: TGTGCCAGTAGTATCTTGGACGGGACAGTCAATGAAAAACTGTTTTTT.

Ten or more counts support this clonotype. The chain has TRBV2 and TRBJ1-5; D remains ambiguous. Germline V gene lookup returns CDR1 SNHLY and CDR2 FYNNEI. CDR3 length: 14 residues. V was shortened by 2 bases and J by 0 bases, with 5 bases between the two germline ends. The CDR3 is CASSERYSNQPQHF. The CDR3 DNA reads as TGTGCCAGCAGTGAACGCTATAGCAATCAGCCCCAGCATTTT.

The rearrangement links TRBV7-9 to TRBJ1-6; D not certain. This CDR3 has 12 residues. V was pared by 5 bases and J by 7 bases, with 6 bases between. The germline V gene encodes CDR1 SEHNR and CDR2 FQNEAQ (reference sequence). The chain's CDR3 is CASSPENSPLHF. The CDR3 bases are TGTGCCAGCAGCCCAGAGAATTCACCCCTCCACTTT.

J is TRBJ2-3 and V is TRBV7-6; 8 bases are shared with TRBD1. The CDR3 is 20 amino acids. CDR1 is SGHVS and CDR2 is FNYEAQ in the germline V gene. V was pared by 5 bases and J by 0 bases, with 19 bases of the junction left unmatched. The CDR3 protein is CASSPIAGTGGRGSTDTQYF. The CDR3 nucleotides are TGTGCCAGCAGCCCAATTGCCGGGACAGGTGGCCGAGGGAGCACAGATACGCAGTATTTT.

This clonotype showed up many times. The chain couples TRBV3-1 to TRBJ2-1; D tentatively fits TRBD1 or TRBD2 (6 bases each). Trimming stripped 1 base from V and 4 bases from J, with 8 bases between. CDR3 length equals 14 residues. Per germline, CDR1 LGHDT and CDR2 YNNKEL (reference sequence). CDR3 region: CASSQAGAYNEQFF. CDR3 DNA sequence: TGTGCCAGCAGCCAAGCGGGGGCTTACAATGAGCAGTTCTTC.

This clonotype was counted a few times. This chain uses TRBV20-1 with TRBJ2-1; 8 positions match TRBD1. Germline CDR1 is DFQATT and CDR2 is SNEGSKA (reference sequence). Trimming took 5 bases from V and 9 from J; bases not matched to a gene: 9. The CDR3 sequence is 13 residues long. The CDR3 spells CSAGTGKYGEQFF. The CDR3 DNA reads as TGCAGTGCTGGGACAGGTAAATATGGTGAGCAGTTCTTC.

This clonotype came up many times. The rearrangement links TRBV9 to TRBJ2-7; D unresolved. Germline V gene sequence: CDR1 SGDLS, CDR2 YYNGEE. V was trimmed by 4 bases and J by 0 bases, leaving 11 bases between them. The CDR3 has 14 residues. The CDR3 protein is CASSREVDSYEQYF. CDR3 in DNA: TGTGCCAGCAGCCGAGAGGTGGACTCCTACGAGCAGTACTTC. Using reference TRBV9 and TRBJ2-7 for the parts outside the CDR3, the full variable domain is DSGVTQTPKHLITATGQRVTLRCSPRSGDLSVYWYQQSLDQGLQFLIQYYNGEERAKGNILERFSAQQFPDLHSELNLSSLELGDSALYFCASSREVDSYEQYFGPGTRLTVT.

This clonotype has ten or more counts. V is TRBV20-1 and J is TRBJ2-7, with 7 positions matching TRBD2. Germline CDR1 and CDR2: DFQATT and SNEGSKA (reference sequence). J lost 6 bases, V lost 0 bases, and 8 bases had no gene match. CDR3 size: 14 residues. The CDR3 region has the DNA TGCAGTGCTAGAGACCTGATTGGGGGGGTCGAGCAGTACTTC. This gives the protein CSARDLIGGVEQYF.

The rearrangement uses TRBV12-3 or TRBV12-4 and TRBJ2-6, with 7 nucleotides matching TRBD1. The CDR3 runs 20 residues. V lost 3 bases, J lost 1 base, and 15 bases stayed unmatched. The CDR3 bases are TGTGCCAGCAGTTTCAGGGGGACAGTGCGGCAACCATCTGGGGCCAACGTCCTGACTTTC. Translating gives CASSFRGTVRQPSGANVLTF.

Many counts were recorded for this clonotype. CDR3 protein: CASSYPRRGLADNEQFF. The DNA for the CDR3 is TGTGCCAGCAGTTACCCCAGGCGGGGATTGGCCGATAATGAGCAGTTCTTC. V usage is TRBV6-2 or TRBV6-3 and J usage is TRBJ2-1; D might be TRBD2 (6 bases). Trimming took off 2 bases at V and 7 bases at J, with 21 bases between the two ends. The CDR3 extends over 17 amino acids. CDR1 is MNHEY, CDR2 SVGEGT, per germline.

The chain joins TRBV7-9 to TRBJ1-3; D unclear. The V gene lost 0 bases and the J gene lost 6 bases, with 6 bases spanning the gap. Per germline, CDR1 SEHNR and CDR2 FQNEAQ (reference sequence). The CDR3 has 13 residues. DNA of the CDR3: TGTGCCAGCAGCTTAGCCAACTCAAACACCATATATTTT. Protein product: CASSLANSNTIYF.

DNA for the CDR3: TGTGCCAGCAGCCAAGTCGGACTAGCAGATACGCAGTATTTT. This codes for CASSQVGLADTQYF. The chain uses TRBV14 and TRBJ2-3; TRBD2 agrees at 7 bases. This CDR3 spans 14 amino acids. Trimming took 1 base from V and 4 from J; bases not matched to a gene: 2. CDR1 is SGHDN, CDR2 FVKESK, per germline.

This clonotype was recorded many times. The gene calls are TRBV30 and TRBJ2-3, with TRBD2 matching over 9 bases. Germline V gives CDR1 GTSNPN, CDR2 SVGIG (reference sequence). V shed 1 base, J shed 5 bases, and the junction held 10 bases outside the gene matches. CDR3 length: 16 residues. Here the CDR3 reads CAWSGGGGLVGDTQYF. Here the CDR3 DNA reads TGTGCCTGGAGTGGCGGGGGGGGTCTGGTCGGAGATACGCAGTATTTT.

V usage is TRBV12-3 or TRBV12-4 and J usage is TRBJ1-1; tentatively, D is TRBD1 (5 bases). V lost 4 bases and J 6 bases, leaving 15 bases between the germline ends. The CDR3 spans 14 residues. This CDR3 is CASSWGGVEAEAFF. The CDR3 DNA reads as TGTGCCAGCAGTTGGGGGGGGGTGGAGGCTGAAGCTTTCTTT.

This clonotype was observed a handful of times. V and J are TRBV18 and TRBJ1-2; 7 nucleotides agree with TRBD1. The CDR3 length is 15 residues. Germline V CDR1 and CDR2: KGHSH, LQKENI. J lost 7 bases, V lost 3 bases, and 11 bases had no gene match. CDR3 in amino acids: CASSPGTGEETGYTF. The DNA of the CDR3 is TGTGCCAGCTCACCTGGTACAGGGGAGGAGACTGGCTACACCTTC.

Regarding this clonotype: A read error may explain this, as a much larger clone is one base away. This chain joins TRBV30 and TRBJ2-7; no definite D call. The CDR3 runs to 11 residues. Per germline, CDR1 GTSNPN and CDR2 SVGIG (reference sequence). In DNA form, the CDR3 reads TGTGTCTGGAGTGAGGCGAACGAGCAGTACTTC. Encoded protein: CVWSEANEQYF. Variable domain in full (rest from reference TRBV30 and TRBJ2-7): SQTIHQWPATLVQPVGSPLSLECTVEGTSNPNLYWYRQAAGRGLQLLFYSVGIGQISSEVPQNLSASRPQDRQFILSSKKLLLSDSGFYLCVWSEANEQYFGPGTRLTVT.

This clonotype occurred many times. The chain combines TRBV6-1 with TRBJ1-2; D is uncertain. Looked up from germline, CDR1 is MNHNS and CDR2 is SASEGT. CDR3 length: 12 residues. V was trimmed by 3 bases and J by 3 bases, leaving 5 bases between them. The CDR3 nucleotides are TGTGCCAGCAGTGAGGTGGACTATGGCTACACCTTC. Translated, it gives CASSEVDYGYTF.

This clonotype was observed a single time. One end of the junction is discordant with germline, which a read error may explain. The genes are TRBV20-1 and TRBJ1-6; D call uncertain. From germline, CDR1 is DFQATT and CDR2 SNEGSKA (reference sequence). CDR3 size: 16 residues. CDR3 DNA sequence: TGCAGTGCTATGAGCGGTGCGAGCTCCTATAATTCACCCCTCAACTTT. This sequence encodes CSAMSGASSYNSPLNF.

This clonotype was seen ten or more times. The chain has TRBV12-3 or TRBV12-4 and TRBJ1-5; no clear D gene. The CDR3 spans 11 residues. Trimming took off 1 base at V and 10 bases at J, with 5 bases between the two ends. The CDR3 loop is CASSLGHPQHF. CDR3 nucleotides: TGTGCCAGCAGTTTAGGTCACCCCCAGCATTTT.

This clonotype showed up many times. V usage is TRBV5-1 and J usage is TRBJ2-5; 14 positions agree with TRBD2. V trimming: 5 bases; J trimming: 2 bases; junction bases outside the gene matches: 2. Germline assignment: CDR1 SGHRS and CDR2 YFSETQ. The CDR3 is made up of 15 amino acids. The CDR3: CASRRLAGGQETQYF. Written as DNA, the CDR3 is TGCGCCAGCAGGAGACTAGCGGGGGGGCAAGAGACCCAGTACTTC.

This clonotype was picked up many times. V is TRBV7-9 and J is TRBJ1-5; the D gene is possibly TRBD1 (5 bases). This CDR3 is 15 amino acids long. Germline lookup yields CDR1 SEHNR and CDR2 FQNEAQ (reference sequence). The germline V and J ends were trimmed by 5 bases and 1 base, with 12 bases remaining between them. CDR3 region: CASSPQGSSNQPQHF. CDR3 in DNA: TGTGCCAGCAGCCCTCAGGGTTCGAGCAATCAGCCCCAGCATTTT.

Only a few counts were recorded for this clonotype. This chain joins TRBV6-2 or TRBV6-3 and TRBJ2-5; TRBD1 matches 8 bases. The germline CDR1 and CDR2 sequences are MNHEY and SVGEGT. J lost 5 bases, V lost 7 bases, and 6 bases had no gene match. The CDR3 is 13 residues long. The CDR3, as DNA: TGTGCCAGCAACGTACAGGGGGTGGAGACCCAGTACTTC. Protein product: CASNVQGVETQYF.

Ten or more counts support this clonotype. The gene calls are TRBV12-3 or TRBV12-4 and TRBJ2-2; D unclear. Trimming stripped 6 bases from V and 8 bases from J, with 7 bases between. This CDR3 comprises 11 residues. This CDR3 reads CASRRNGELFF. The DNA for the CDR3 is TGTGCCAGCAGACGGAATGGGGAGCTGTTTTTT.

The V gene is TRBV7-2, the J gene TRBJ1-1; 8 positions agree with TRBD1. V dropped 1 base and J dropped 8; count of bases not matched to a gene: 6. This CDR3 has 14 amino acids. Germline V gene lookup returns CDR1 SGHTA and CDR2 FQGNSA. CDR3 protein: CASSLEGGTGEAFF. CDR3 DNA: TGTGCCAGCAGCTTAGAAGGAGGGACAGGAGAAGCTTTCTTT. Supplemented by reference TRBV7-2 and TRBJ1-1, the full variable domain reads GAGVSQSPSNKVTEKGKDVELRCDPISGHTALYWYRQSLGQGLEFLIYFQGNSAPDKSGLPSDRFSAERTGGSVSTLTIQRTQQEDSAVYLCASSLEGGTGEAFFGQGTRLTVV.

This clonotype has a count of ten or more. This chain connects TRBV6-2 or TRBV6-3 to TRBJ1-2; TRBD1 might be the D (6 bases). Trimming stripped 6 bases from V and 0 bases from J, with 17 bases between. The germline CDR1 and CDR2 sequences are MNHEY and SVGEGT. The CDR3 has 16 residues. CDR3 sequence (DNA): TGTGCCAGCAGCCACGGCGGGACACCCGCTAACTATGGCTACACCTTC. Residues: CASSHGGTPANYGYTF.

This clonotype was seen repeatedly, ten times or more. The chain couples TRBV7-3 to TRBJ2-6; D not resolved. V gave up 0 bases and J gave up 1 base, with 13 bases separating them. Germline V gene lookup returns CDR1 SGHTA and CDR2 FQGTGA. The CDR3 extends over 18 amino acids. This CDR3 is CASSLTVGVISGANVLTF. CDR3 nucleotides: TGTGCCAGCAGCTTAACGGTTGGGGTGATATCTGGGGCCAACGTCCTGACTTTC.

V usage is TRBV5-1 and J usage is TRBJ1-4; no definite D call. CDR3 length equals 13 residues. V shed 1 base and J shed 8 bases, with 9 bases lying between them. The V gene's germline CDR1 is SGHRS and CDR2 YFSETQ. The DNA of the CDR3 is TGCGCCAGCAGCTTGTCTGGCTCCGAAAAACTGTTTTTT. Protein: CASSLSGSEKLFF.

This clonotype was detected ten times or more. The CDR3 is CASSDRWNSNQPQHF. The CDR3 bases are TGTGCCAGCAGTGATCGGTGGAATAGCAATCAGCCCCAGCATTTT. The V and J genes are TRBV2 and TRBJ1-5, with D hard to call. CDR3 length: 15 residues. The V end was cut by 3 bases, the J end by 0 bases, with 9 bases between. Germline values: CDR1 SNHLY, CDR2 FYNNEI.